The present T cell receptor (beta chain) was sequenced within a study of T cell changes during pregnancy in multiple sclerosis. TCRdb keeps only in-frame clones here, not all; method: immunoSEQ multiplex PCR. There are some 100,000 clones in the sample; 90% to 95% occur only once, and about 0.9% lies in the top ten. Germline CDR1 and CDR2: SNHLY and FYNNEI. Between the trimmed V and J ends, which lost 3 bases and 2 bases, there was a span of 13 bases. This CDR3 comprises 15 residues. The TCR was taken from a female donor with multiple sclerosis, enrolled in a pregnancy study. Source: peripheral blood, taken before pregnancy. The chain links TRBV2 to TRBJ1-2; a weak D match, TRBD1 (6 bases). In DNA form, the CDR3 reads TGTGCCAGCAGTGATGTGGGGGGGCGGAACTATGGCTACACCTTC. Residues: CASSDVGGRNYGYTF.